The clone carrying this T cell receptor beta chain was seen a few times. Its antigen is not identified. Deletions cut 4 bases from V and 11 bases from J, with 17 bases between. This CDR3 is 13 amino acids long. Looked up from germline, CDR1 is LNHDA and CDR2 is SQIVND (reference sequence). The sample is drawn from a study of T cell responses to AZD1222 COVID-19 vaccine. Findings and limits, study-wide: Compared with day 0, the breadth and depth of the Spike-specific TCR repertoire rose significantly after two doses of AZD1222.

Sequencing used immunoSEQ multiplex PCR; TCRdb keeps in-frame clones, though not all of them. Here the sample spans tens of thousands of clones, roughly 84% being singletons. This chain connects TRBV19 to TRBJ1-1; D is perhaps TRBD1 (6 bases). The sample consisted of peripheral blood, taken on day 0 of AZD1222 vaccination. This receptor was taken from an adult in good health. The DNA for the CDR3 is TGTGCCAGTAGTAAGCGGACAGACACTGGGGCTTTCTTT. Residues: CASSKRTDTGAFF.